These T cell receptor beta chains were read from a single sample in a study of T-cell reconstitution after alpha-beta-depleted transplantation in children. From the PCR reads, TCRdb called clonotypes with MiXCR, one entry per CDR3 protein. The data contain around 25,000 distinct CDR3 sequences, about 18% of them singletons. This material consisted of PBMCs, mostly from graft donor cells, taken 60 days after TCRalphabeta/CD19-depleted stem cell transplant. These receptors were obtained from a male patient aged 2-10 years who had a stem cell transplant for acute lymphoblastic leukemia, so the T cells may come from the graft donor. Both conserved end residues are part of each CDR3. Each record gives: J gene, V gene, D gene, clone size, CDR3 DNA, CDR3 protein. D genes are given only for firm matches. Only part of the rows carry a size: once, few, many, or a class if the clone is expanded.

>TRBJ2-2|TRBV24-1|-|many
TGTGCCACCAGTGATTTTGGGCCCGGGGACACCGGGGAGCTGTTTTTT
CATSDFGPGDTGELFF
>TRBJ2-3|TRBV9|-|many
TGTGCCAGCAGCGTAGGAGGTTCGAGCACAGATACGCAGTATTTT
CASSVGGSSTDTQYF
>TRBJ1-1|TRBV5-1|-|few
TGCGCCAGCAGCTTGGTTTGGGGAGCTGAAGCTTTCTTT
CASSLVWGAEAFF
>TRBJ1-6|TRBV28|-|few
TGTGCCAGCAGCGACTCAATTAGCTCCTATAATTCACCCCTCCACTTT
CASSDSISSYNSPLHF
>TRBJ1-5|TRBV20-1|TRBD1|-
TGCAGTGCTAGAGATCGAACGAGGACAGGGTGGTCGGGCCAGCCCCAGCATTTT
CSARDRTRTGWSGQPQHF
>TRBJ2-2|TRBV5-1|-|many
TGCGCCAGCGTTAGAGTGGGAGACTCCGTTGGTACCGGGGAGCTGTTTTTT
CASVRVGDSVGTGELFF
>TRBJ2-3|TRBV29-1|-|-
TGCAGCGGAACAGGGACTAGCACAGATACGCAGTATTTT
CSGTGTSTDTQYF
>TRBJ2-7|TRBV25-1|-|many
TGTGCCAGCAGTGGTCTCGGGACATGGCCCTACGAGCAGTACTTC
CASSGLGTWPYEQYF
>TRBJ2-1|TRBV7-9|TRBD2|-
TGTGCCGGCAGCCCCCGGACTAGCAATGAGCAGTTCTTC
CAGSPRTSNEQFF
>TRBJ1-1|TRBV15|-|many
TGTGCCACCAGCAGAGACATACGAGGGGACACTGAAGCTTTCTTT
CATSRDIRGDTEAFF
>TRBJ2-5|TRBV20-1|TRBD1|few
TGCAGTGCTCCGACAGGGGCGCGGACCCAGTACTTC
CSAPTGARTQYF
>TRBJ2-2|TRBV20-1|-|few
TGCAGTGCCTTGGAGCTAACCGGGGAGCTGTTTTTT
CSALELTGELFF
>TRBJ2-2|TRBV20-1|TRBD2|many
TGCAGTGCTAGTGTAGCGGGAGGGCCGAAGAACACCGGGGAGCTGTTTTTT
CSASVAGGPKNTGELFF
>TRBJ1-1|TRBV12-5|-|few
TGTGCTAGTGGTTTGGTACCAGGGCTAAACACTGAAGCTTTCTTT
CASGLVPGLNTEAFF
>TRBJ1-2|TRBV3-1|-|few
TGTGCCAGCAGCCAAATCCAGGGTTCGGAGGGCTACACCTTC
CASSQIQGSEGYTF
>TRBJ2-1|TRBV5-1|TRBD2|many
TGCGCCAGCAGCGAGACTAGCGGGAACAATGAGCAGTTCTTC
CASSETSGNNEQFF
>TRBJ2-4|TRBV6-2/TRBV6-3|-|-
TGTGCCAGCAGTTATGTAAGGGGTCCCGAAAACATTCAGTACTTC
CASSYVRGPENIQYF